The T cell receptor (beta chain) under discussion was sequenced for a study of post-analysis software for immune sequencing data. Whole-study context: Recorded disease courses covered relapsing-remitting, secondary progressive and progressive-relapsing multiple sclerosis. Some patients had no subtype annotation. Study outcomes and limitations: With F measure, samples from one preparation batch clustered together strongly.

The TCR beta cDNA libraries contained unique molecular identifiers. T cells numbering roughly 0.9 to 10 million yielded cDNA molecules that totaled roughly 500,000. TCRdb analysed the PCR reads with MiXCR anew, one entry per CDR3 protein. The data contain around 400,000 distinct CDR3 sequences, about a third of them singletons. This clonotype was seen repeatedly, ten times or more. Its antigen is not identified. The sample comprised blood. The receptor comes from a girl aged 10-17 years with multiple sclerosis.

CDR3 sequence reads: CAISESTDYEQYF. CDR3 nucleotides: TGTGCCATCAGTGAGTCGACAGACTACGAGCAGTACTTC. The V gene is TRBV10-3, the J gene TRBJ2-7, with D possibly being TRBD1 (5 bases). V shed 0 bases and J shed 3 bases, with 6 bases lying between them. This CDR3 region has 13 residues. CDR1 ENHRY and CDR2 SYGVKD come from the germline V gene.